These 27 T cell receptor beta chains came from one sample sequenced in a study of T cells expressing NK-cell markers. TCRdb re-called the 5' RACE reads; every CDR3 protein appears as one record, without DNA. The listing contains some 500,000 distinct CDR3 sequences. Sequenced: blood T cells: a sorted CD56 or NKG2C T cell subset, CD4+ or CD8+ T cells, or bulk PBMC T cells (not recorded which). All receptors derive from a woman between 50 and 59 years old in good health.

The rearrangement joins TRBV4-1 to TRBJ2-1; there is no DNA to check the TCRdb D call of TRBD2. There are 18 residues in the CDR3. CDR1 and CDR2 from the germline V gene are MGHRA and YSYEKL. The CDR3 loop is CASSQVLAGVFFPGEQFF.

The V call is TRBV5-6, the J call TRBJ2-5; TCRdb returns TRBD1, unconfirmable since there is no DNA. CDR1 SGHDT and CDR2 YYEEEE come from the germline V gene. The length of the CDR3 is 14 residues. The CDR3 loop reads CASSFQGSGETQYF. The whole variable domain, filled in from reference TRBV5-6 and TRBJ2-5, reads DAGVTQSPTHLIKTRGQQVTLRCSPKSGHDTVSWYQQALGQGPQFIFQYYEEEERQRGNFPDRFSGHQFPNYSSELNVNALLLGDSALYLCASSFQGSGETQYFGPGTRLLVL.

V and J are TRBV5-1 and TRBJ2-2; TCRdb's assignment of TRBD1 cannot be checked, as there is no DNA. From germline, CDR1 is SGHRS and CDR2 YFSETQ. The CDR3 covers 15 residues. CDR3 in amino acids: CASSHGATNTGELFF.

CDR3 sequence reads: CASSQSGGTGKNIQYF. The J gene is TRBJ2-4, the V gene TRBV4-1; absent DNA, TCRdb's TRBD1 call cannot be checked. The CDR3 loop spans 16 amino acids. Looked up from germline, CDR1 is MGHRA and CDR2 is YSYEKL.

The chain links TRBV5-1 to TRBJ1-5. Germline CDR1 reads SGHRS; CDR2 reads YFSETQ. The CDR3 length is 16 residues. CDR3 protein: CASSPGGGTGNQPQHF.

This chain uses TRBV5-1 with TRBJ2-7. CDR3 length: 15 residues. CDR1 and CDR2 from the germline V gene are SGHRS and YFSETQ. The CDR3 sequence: CASTYVGGGSYEQYF. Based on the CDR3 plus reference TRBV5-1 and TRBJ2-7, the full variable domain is KAGVTQTPRYLIKTRGQQVTLSCSPISGHRSVSWYQQTPGQGLQFLFEYFSETQRNKGNFPGRFSGRQFSNSRSEMNVSTLELGDSALYLCASTYVGGGSYEQYFGPGTRLTVT.

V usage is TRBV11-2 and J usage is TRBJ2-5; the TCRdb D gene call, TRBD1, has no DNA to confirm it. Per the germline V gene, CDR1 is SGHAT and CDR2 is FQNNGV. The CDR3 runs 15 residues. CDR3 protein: CASSLDRTGKETQYF.

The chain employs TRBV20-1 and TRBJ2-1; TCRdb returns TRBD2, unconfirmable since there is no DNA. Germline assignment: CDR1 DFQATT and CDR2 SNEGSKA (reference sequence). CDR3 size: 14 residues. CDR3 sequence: CSAKYGRVVDEQFF.

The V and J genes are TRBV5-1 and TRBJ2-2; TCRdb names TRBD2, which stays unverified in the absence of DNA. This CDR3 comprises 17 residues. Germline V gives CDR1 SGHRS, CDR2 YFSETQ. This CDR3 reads CASSAGLAGGHIGELFF.

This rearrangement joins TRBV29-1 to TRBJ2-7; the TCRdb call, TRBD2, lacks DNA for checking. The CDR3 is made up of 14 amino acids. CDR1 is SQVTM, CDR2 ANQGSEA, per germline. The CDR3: CSVVVWPSSYEQYF.

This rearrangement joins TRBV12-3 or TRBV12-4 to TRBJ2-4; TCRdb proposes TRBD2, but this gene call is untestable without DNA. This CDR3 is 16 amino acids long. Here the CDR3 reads CASSSGTSGRGDIQYF.

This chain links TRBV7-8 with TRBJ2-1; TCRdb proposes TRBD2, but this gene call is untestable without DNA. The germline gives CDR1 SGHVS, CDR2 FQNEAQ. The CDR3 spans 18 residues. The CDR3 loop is CASSLKRRELAGVSEQFF.

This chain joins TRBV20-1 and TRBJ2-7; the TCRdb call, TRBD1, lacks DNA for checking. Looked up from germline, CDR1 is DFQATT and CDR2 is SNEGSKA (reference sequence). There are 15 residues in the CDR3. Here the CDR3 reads CSASLTGRSSYEQYF.

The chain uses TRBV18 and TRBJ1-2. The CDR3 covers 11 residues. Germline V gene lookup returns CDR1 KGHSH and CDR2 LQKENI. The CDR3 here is CASSGQEGYTF. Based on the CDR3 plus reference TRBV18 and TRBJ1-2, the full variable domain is NAGVMQNPRHLVRRRGQEARLRCSPMKGHSHVYWYRQLPEEGLKFMVYLQKENIIDESGMPKERFSAEFPKEGPSILRIQQVVRGDSAAYFCASSGQEGYTFGSGTRLTVV.

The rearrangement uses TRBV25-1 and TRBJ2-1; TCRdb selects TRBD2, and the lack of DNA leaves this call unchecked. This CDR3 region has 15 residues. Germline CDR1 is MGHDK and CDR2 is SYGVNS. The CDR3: CASSSGGIYYNEQFF.

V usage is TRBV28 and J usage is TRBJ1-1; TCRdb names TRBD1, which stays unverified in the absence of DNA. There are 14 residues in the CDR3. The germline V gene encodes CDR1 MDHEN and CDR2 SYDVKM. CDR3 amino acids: CASRQTGVNTEAFF.

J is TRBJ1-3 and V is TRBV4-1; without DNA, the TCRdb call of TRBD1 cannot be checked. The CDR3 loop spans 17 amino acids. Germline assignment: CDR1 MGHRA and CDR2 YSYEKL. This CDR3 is CASSQAPGRSSGNTIYF.

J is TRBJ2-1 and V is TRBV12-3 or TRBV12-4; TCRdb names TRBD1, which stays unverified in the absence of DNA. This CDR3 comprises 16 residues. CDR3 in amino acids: CASSPNRGRSSHEQFF.

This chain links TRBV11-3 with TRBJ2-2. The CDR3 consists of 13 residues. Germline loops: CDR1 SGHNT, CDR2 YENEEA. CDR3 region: CASGQENTGELFF.

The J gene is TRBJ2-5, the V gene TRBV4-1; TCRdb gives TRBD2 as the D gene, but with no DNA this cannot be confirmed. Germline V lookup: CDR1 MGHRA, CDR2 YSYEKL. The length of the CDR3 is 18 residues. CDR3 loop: CASSQLGGTSGRAETQYF.

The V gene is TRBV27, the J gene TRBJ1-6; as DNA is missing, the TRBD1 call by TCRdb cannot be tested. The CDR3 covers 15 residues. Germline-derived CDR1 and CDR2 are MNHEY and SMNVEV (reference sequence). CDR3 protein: CASSARDRVNSPLHF.

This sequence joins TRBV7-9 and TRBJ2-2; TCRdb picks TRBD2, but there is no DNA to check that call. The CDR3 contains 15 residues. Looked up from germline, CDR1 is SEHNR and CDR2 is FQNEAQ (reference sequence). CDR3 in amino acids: CASSRAGGPTGELFF.

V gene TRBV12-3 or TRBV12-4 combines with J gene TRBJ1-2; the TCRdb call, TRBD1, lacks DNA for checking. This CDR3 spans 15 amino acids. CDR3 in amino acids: CASTAKGQGLGGYTF.

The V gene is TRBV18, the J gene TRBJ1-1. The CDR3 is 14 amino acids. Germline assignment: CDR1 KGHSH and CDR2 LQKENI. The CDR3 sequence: CASSPGGDLGWAFF.

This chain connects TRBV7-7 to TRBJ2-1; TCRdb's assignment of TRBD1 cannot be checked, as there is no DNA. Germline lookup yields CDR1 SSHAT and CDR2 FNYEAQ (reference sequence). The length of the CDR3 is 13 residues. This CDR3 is CASSVGTINEQFF.

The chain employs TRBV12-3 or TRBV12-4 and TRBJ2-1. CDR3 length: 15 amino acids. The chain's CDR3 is CASSKYRDSYNEQFF.

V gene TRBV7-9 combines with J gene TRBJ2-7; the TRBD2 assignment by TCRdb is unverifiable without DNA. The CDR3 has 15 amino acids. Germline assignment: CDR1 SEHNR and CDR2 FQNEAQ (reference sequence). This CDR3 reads CASSPGGKTSYEQYF.